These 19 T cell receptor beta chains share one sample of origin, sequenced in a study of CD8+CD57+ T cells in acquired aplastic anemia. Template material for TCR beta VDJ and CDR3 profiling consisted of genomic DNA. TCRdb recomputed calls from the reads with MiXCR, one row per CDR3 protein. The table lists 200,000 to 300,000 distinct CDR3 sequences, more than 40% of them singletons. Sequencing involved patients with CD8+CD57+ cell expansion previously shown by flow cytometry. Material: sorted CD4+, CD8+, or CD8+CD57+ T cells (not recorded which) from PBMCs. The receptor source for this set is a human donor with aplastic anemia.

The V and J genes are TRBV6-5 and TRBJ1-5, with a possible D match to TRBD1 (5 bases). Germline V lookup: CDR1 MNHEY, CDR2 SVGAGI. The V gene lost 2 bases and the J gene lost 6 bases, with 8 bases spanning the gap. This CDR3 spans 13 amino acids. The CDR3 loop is CASSYDGGQPQHF. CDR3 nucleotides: TGTGCCAGCAGTTACGATGGGGGTCAGCCCCAGCATTTT.

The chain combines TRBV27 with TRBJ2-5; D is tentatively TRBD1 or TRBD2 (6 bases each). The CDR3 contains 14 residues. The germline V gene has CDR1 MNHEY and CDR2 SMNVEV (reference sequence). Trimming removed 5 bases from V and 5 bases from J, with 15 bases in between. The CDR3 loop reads CASSRGRTLETQYF. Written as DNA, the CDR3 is TGTGCCAGCAGTAGGGGGAGGACGTTGGAGACCCAGTACTTC.

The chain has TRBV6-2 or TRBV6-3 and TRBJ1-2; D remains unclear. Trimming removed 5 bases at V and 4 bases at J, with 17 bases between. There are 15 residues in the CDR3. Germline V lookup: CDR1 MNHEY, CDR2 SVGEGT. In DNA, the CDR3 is TGTGCCAGCAGTCTGGAAATGGACGGTCCCTATGGCTACACCTTC. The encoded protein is CASSLEMDGPYGYTF.

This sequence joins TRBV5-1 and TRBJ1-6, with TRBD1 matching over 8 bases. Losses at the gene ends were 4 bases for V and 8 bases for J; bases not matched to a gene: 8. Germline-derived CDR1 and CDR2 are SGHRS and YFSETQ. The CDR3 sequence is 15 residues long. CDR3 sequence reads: CASSKDRAVDSPLHF. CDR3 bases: TGCGCCAGCAGCAAGGACAGGGCGGTGGATTCACCCCTCCACTTT. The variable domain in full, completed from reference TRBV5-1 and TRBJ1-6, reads KAGVTQTPRYLIKTRGQQVTLSCSPISGHRSVSWYQQTPGQGLQFLFEYFSETQRNKGNFPGRFSGRQFSNSRSEMNVSTLELGDSALYLCASSKDRAVDSPLHFGNGTRLTVT.

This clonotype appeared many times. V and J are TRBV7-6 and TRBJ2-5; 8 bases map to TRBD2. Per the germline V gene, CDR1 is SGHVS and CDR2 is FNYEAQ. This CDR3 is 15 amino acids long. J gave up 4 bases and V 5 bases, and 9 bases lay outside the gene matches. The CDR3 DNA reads TGTGCCAGCAGCCCCTATCGGGGGGGCGTAGAGACCCAGTACTTC. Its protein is CASSPYRGGVETQYF.

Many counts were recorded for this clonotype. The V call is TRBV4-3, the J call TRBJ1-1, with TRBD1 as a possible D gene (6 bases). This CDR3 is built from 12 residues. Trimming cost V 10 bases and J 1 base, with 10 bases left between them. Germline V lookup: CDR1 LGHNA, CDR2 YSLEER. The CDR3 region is CATQGRNTEAFF. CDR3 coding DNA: TGCGCCACACAGGGCCGGAACACTGAAGCTTTCTTT.

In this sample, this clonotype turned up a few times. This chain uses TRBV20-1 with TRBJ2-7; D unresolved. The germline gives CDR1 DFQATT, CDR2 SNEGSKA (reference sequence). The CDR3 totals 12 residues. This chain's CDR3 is CSFKVLPYEQYF. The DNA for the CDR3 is TGCAGCTTTAAGGTCTTACCCTACGAGCAGTACTTC.

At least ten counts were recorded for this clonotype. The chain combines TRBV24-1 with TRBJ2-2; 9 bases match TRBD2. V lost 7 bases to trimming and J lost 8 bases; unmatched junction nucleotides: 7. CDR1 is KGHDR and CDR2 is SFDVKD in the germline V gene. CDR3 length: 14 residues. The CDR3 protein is CATRRGRVFGELFF. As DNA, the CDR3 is TGTGCCACCAGACGCGGGAGGGTGTTTGGGGAGCTGTTTTTT.

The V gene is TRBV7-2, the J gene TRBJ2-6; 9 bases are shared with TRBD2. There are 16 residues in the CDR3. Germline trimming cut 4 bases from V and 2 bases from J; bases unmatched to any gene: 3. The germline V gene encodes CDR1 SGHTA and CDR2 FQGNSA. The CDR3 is CASSSGLAPGANVLTF. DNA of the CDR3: TGTGCCAGCAGCTCGGGACTAGCCCCTGGGGCCAACGTCCTGACTTTC.

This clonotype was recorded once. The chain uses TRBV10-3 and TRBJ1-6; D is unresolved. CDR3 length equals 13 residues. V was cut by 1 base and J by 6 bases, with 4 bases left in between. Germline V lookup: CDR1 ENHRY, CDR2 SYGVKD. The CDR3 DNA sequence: TGTGCCATCAGTGAGTTCGGTAATTCACCCCTCCACTTT. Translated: CAISEFGNSPLHF.

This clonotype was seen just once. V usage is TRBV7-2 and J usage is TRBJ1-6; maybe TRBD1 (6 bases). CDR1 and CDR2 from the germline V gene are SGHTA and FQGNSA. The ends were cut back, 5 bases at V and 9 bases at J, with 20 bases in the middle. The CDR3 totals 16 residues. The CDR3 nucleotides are TGTGCCAGCAGCCCAAGAGGGGGAGGAAATAGTTCACCCCTCCACTTT. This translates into CASSPRGGGNSSPLHF.

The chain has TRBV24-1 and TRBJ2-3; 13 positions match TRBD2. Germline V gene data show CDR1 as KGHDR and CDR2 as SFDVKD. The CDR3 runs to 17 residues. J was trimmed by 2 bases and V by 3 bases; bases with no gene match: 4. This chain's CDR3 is CATSDPGTSGTTDTQYF. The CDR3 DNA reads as TGTGCCACCAGTGATCCGGGGACTAGCGGGACCACAGATACGCAGTATTTT.

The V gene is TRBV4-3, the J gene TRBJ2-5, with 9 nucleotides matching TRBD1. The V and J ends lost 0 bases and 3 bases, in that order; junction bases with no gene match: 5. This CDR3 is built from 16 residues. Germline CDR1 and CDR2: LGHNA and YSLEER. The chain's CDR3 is CASSQDKGTGKETQYF. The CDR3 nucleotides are TGCGCCAGCAGCCAAGATAAGGGGACAGGGAAAGAGACCCAGTACTTC.

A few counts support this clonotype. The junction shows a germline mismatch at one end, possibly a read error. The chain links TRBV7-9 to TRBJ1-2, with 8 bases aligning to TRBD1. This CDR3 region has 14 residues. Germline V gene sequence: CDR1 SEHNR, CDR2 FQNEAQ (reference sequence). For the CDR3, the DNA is TGCGCCAGCAGCTTGGTTGCAGGGGGCATGCGAAACACCTTC. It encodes CASSLVAGGMRNTF.

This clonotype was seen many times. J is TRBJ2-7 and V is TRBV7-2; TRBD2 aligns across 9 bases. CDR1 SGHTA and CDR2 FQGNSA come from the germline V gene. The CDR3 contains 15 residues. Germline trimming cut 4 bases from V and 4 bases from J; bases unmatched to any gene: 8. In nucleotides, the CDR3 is TGTGCCAGCAGCTACCCTTCTAGCGGGAAGTACGAGCAGTACTTC. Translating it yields CASSYPSSGKYEQYF. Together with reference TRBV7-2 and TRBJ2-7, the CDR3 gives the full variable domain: GAGVSQSPSNKVTEKGKDVELRCDPISGHTALYWYRQSLGQGLEFLIYFQGNSAPDKSGLPSDRFSAERTGGSVSTLTIQRTQQEDSAVYLCASSYPSSGKYEQYFGPGTRLTVT.

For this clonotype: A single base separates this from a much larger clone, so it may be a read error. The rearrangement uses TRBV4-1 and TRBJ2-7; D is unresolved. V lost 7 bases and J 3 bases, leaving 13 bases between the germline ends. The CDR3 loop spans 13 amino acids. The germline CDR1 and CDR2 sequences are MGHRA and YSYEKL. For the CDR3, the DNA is TGCGCCAGCAACGAAGACATACTCTACGAGCAGTACTTC. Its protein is CASNEDILYEQYF.

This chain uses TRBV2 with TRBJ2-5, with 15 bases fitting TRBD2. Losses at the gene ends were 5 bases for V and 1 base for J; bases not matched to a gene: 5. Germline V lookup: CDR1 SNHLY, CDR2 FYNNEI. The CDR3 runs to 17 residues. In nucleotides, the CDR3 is TGTGCCAGCAGTAATGGACTAGCGGGGGGGCCCCAAGAGACCCAGTACTTC. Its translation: CASSNGLAGGPQETQYF.

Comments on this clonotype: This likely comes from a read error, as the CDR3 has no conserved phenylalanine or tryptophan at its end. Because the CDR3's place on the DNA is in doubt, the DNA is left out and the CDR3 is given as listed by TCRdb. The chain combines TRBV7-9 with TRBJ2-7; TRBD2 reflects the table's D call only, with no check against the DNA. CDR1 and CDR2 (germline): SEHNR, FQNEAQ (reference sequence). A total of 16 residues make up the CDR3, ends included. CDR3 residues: CASNRLNGPSPYERYC.

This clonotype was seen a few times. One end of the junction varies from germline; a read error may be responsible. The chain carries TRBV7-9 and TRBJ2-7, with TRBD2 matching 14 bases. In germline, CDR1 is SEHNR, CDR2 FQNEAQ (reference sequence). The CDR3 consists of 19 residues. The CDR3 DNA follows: TGTGCCAGCAGCTCCTTTTTAACCGGGACTAGCGGGGGAGGCTACGGGCAGTACTTC. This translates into CASSSFLTGTSGGGYGQYF. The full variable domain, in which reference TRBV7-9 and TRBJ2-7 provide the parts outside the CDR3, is DTGVSQNPRHKITKRGQNVTFRCDPISEHNRLYWYRQTLGQGPEFLTYFQNEAQLEKSRLLSDRFSAERPKGSFSTLEIQRTEQGDSAMYLCASSSFLTGTSGGGYGQYFGPGTRLTVT.